This record looks at one TCR beta chain sequence and its context. The antigen is undetermined. The data were obtained in a study of circulating and synovial CD4+ cells in juvenile arthritis. General study results and limits: Vbeta family usage analysis did not detect the pathogenic-like versus bulk difference. Measured synovium overlap likely understates the true shared repertoire. CPL and bulk CD4 samples differed at least tenfold in T cell genomes.

Profiling relied on immunoSEQ multiplex PCR, and the TCRdb table lists in-frame clones only, not all of them. The sample includes about 33,000 clones, 90% to 95% of them seen just once. Germline V CDR1 and CDR2: LNHNV, YYDKDF (reference sequence). V was shortened by 1 base and J by 3 bases, with 6 bases between the two germline ends. The CDR3 is 13 amino acids. Sequenced samples came from active juvenile idiopathic arthritis patients. The rearrangement links TRBV15 to TRBJ1-1; D gene uncertain. Input material: CD4+ T cells from blood. The origin of this receptor is a human donor with juvenile idiopathic arthritis. CDR3 sequence reads: CATSRGPDTEAFF. The CDR3 DNA sequence: TGTGCCACCAGCAGAGGGCCTGACACTGAAGCTTTCTTT.